The 8 T cell receptor beta chains in this list originate from one sample, sequenced in a study of T cell changes during pregnancy in multiple sclerosis. Clones were sequenced by immunoSEQ multiplex PCR, and TCRdb holds only the in-frame ones, with some missing. This sample has 30,000 to 45,000 clones, with around 90% found just once. The sequencing used CD4+ T cells from peripheral blood mononuclear cells, collected after pregnancy. Receptors were obtained from a female donor in good health, enrolled as a control in a pregnancy study.

The V and J genes are TRBV6-5 and TRBJ2-1, with 9 nucleotides matching TRBD2. The CDR3 is made up of 15 amino acids. Germline CDR1 and CDR2: MNHEY and SVGAGI. The trim removed 1 base at V and 5 bases at J, leaving 3 bases unmatched. The CDR3 sequence: CASSYFSGGHNEQFF. The CDR3, as DNA: TGTGCCAGCAGTTACTTTAGCGGGGGACACAATGAGCAGTTCTTC.

V usage is TRBV5-6 and J usage is TRBJ2-3, with D possibly matching TRBD2 (7 bases). CDR3 length equals 16 residues. Germline assignment: CDR1 SGHDT and CDR2 YYEEEE. V lost 0 bases and J lost 1, with 12 bases in between. The CDR3 loop reads CASSLDGGHGTDTQYF. DNA for the CDR3: TGTGCCAGCAGCTTGGACGGGGGGCACGGCACAGATACGCAGTATTTT.

The rearrangement links TRBV25-1 to TRBJ2-7; TRBD1 is a possible D gene (6 bases). The germline gives CDR1 MGHDK, CDR2 SYGVNS. The V end was cut by 3 bases, the J end by 3 bases, with 12 bases between. The CDR3 has 14 amino acids. This chain's CDR3 is CASSERTEFYEQYF. In DNA form, the CDR3 reads TGTGCCAGCAGTGAGCGGACAGAGTTCTACGAGCAGTACTTC.

The chain recombines TRBV7-9 with TRBJ1-1; 8 nucleotides align to TRBD1. J lost 10 bases, V lost 3 bases, and 10 bases had no gene match. The CDR3 has 14 amino acids. The germline V gene encodes CDR1 SEHNR and CDR2 FQNEAQ (reference sequence). The CDR3 DNA reads TGTGCCAGCAGCTTCACACAGGGGGTTGTGGGAGCTTTCTTT. It codes for CASSFTQGVVGAFF.

This chain joins TRBV29-1 and TRBJ2-2, with D possibly being TRBD2 (6 bases). This CDR3 has 13 residues. Trimming left V 5 bases short and J 5 bases short, with 12 bases between. Germline values: CDR1 SQVTM, CDR2 ANQGSEA. Here the CDR3 DNA reads TGCAGCGTTTTTGGGGCGGGGACCGGGGAGCTGTTTTTT. Translation: CSVFGAGTGELFF.

For the CDR3, the DNA is TGTGCCAGTAGTGAACAGGTGAACACTGAAGCTTTCTTT. Translating it yields CASSEQVNTEAFF. The chain employs TRBV19 and TRBJ1-1; maybe TRBD1 (5 bases). Germline V gene lookup returns CDR1 LNHDA and CDR2 SQIVND (reference sequence). The CDR3 is 13 residues long. V lost 5 bases, J lost 0 bases, and 7 bases lay in between.

The CDR3 region is CAWSPGQGQQPQHF. DNA of the CDR3: TGTGCCTGGAGCCCGGGACAGGGTCAACAGCCCCAGCATTTT. The chain links TRBV30 to TRBJ1-5, with TRBD1 matching 9 bases. Germline V CDR1 and CDR2: GTSNPN, SVGIG (reference sequence). The length of the CDR3 is 14 residues. The J segment lost 7 bases and the V segment lost 3 bases, leaving 7 bases of the junction unmatched.

This sequence joins TRBV15 and TRBJ1-1; D gene uncertain. The CDR3 is 13 amino acids. The V gene lost 0 bases and the J gene lost 5 bases, with 7 bases spanning the gap. Germline loops: CDR1 LNHNV, CDR2 YYDKDF (reference sequence). CDR3 sequence: CATSRDSETEAFF. The CDR3 region has the DNA TGTGCCACCAGCAGAGATTCGGAGACTGAAGCTTTCTTT.